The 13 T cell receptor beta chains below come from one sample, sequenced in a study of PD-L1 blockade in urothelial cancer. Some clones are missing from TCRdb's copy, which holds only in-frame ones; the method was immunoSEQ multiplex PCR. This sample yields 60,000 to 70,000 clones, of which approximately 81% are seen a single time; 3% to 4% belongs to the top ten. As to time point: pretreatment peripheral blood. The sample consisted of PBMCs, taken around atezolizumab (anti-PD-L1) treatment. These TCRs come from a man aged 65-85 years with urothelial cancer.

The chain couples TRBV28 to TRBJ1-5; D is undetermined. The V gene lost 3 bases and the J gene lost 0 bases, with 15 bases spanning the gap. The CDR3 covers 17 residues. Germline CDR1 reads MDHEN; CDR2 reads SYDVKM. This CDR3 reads CASSLGRHTTSNQPQHF. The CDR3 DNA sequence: TGTGCCAGCAGTTTGGGTCGACATACCACTAGCAATCAGCCCCAGCATTTT.

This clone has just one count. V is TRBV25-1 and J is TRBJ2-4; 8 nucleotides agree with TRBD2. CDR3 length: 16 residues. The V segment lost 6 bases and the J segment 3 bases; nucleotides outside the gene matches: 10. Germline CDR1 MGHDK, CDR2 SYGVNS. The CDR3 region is CASRAAGGADKNIQYF. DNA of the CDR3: TGTGCCAGCAGGGCCGCGGGGGGCGCGGACAAAAACATTCAGTACTTC. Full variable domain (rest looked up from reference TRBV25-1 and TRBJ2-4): EADIYQTPRYLVIGTGKKITLECSQTMGHDKMYWYQQDPGMELHLIHYSYGVNSTEKGDLSSESTVSRIRTEHFPLTLESARPSHTSQYLCASRAAGGADKNIQYFGAGTRLSVL.

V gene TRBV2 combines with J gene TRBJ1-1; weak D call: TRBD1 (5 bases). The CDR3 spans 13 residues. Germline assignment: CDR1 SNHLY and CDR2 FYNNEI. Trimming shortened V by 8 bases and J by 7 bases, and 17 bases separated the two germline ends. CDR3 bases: TGTGCCAGCCGCCCATCCGGGGGGGGTGAAGCTTTCTTT. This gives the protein CASRPSGGGEAFF.

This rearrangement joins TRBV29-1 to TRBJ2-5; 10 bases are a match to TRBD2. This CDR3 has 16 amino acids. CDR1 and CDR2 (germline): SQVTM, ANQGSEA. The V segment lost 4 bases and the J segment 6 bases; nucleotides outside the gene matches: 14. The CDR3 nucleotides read TGCAGCGTTGTAAAGGGGGCTAGCGGGAGTAGCCAGACCCAGTACTTC. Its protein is CSVVKGASGSSQTQYF.

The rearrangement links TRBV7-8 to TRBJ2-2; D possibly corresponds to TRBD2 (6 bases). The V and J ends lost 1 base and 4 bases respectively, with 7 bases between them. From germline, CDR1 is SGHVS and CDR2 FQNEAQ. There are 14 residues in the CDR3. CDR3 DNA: TGTGCCAGCAGCTTAGTGGGACTCACCGGGGAGCTGTTTTTT. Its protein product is CASSLVGLTGELFF.

CDR3 nucleotide sequence: TGTGCCAGCAGCCCGACAACTGGCTACACCTTC. Amino acid sequence: CASSPTTGYTF. The rearrangement uses TRBV7-2 and TRBJ1-2, with D unresolved. The CDR3 sequence is 11 residues long. CDR1 is SGHTA, CDR2 FQGNSA, per germline. Trimming took 5 bases from V and 7 from J, leaving 8 bases between them.

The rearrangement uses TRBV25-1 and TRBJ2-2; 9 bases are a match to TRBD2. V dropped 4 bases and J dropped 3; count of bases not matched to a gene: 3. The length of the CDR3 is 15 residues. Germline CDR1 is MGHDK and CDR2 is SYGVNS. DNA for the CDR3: TGTGCCAGCAGTGCTAGACTAGCGGACACCGGGGAGCTGTTTTTT. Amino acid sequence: CASSARLADTGELFF.

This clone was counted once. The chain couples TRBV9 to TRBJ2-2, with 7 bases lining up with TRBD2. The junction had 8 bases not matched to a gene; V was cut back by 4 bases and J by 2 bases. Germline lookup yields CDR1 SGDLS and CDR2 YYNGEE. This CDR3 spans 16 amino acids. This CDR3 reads CASSKGGDYNTGELFF. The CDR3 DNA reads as TGTGCCAGCAGCAAAGGAGGGGACTACAACACCGGGGAGCTGTTTTTT.

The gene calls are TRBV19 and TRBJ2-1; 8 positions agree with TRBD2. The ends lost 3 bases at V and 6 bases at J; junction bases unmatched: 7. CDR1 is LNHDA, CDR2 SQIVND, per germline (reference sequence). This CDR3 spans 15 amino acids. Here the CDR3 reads CASSITTSGANEQFF. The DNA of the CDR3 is TGTGCCAGTAGTATTACTACTAGCGGAGCCAATGAGCAGTTCTTC. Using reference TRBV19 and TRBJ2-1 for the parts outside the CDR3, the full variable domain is DGGITQSPKYLFRKEGQNVTLSCEQNLNHDAMYWYRQDPGQGLRLIYYSQIVNDFQKGDIAEGYSVSREKKESFPLTVTSAQKNPTAFYLCASSITTSGANEQFFGPGTRLTVL.

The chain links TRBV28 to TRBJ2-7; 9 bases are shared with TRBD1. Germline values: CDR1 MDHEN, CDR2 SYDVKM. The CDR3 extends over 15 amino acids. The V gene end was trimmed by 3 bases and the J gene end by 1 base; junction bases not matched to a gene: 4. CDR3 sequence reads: CASSFRGQGSYEQYF. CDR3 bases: TGTGCCAGCAGTTTCCGAGGACAGGGGTCCTACGAGCAGTACTTC.

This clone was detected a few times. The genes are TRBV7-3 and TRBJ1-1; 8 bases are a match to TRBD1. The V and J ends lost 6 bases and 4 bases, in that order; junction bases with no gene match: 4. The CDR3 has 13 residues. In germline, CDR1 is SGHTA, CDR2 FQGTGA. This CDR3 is CASSYTGGTEAFF. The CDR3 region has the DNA TGTGCCAGCAGTTACACAGGGGGCACTGAAGCTTTCTTT.

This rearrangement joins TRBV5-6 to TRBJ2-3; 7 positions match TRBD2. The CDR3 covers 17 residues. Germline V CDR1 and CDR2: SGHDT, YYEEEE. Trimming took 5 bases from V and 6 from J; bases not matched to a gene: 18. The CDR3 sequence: CASSFDHQRGFMDTQYF. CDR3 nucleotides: TGTGCCAGCAGTTTTGACCACCAGCGGGGCTTCATGGATACGCAGTATTTT.

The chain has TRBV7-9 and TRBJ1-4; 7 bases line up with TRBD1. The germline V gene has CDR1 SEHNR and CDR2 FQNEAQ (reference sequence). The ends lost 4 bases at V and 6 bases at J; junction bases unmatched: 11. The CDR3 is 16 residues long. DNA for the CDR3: TGTGCCAGCAGCTCAAGCCGACAGGGTGACGATGAAAAACTGTTTTTT. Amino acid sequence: CASSSSRQGDDEKLFF.